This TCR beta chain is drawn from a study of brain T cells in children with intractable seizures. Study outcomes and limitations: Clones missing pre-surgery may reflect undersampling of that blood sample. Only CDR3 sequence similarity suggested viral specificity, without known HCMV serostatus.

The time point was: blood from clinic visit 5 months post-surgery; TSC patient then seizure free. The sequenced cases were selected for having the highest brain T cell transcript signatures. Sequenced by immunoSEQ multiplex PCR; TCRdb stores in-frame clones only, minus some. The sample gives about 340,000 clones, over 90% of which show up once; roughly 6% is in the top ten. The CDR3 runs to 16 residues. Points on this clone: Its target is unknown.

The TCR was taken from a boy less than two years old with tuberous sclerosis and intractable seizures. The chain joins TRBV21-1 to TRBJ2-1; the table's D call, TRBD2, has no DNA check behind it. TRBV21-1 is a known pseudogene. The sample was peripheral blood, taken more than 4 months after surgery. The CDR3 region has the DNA TGTGCCAGCAGCACGTTTGGGGAGCCGGGGGTCAATGAGCAGTTCTTC. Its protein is CASSTFGEPGVNEQFF.